This T cell receptor (beta chain) was recovered during a study of T cell changes during pregnancy in multiple sclerosis. The repertoire was sequenced with immunoSEQ multiplex PCR; TCRdb's copy has only in-frame clones and lacks some. The sample holds about 20,000 clones; approximately 87% are singletons and the top ten take 8.5% to 10%. The CDR3 is 14 residues long. Trimming at V came to 5 bases and at J to 1 base, leaving 4 bases not matched to a gene. The germline CDR1 and CDR2 sequences are MNHEY and SMNVEV (reference sequence). The sequence was collected from a female donor with multiple sclerosis, enrolled in a pregnancy study. The chain has TRBV27 and TRBJ2-5; TRBD2 agrees at 7 bases. Here the sequenced sample was CD8+ T cells from peripheral blood mononuclear cells, taken after pregnancy. The CDR3 DNA reads TGTGCCAGCAGTGCCGGGACTACCCAAGAGACCCAGTACTTC. It translates to CASSAGTTQETQYF.